Listed below are T cell receptor beta chains from one sample, sequenced in a study of technical replicates of blood from a few donors. Sequencing used immunoSEQ multiplex PCR; TCRdb keeps in-frame clones, though not all of them. The sample lists about 57,000 clones, roughly 95% occurring once. The sequencing sample was made of PBMCs. The receptors were gathered from a human donor in good health. Some clones in this sample may be carry-over from other donors' samples. Both conserved end residues are part of each CDR3. A D gene is named only where the DNA matches it firmly. Size is omitted from some rows. Given values are once, few, many or a class for expanded clones.

cdr3_nt | cdr3_aa | v_call | d_call | clone_size | j_call
TGTGCCAGCCAATCCTTCACAGGGGGCAATCAGCCCCAGCATTTT | CASQSFTGGNQPQHF | TRBV4-2 | TRBD1 | - | TRBJ1-5
TGTGCCAGCAGCTTGGCGGGAGCAGTTTACAATGAGCAGTTCTTC | CASSLAGAVYNEQFF | TRBV5-6 | - | - | TRBJ2-1
TGTGCCAGCAGTGCACAGGGGGAGGATCAGCCCCAGCATTTT | CASSAQGEDQPQHF | TRBV28 | TRBD1 | - | TRBJ1-5
TGTGCCAGCAGCCCTACTAGCGGGAGGGCCATCAGAGCAGATACGCAGTATTTT | CASSPTSGRAIRADTQYF | TRBV7-9 | TRBD2 | - | TRBJ2-3
TGCGCCAGCAGCCAAGTTCAGGGGGACTACAATGAGCAGTTCTTC | CASSQVQGDYNEQFF | TRBV4-1 | TRBD1 | - | TRBJ2-1
TGTGCCAGCAGCTTGGGACAGGGGATTACCTACGAGCAGTACTTC | CASSLGQGITYEQYF | TRBV7-7 | TRBD1 | - | TRBJ2-7
TGTGCCAGCAGCTTAGGGGGTTTTCAGCCCCAGCATTTT | CASSLGGFQPQHF | TRBV5-5 | - | - | TRBJ1-5
TGTGCCAGCAGCTTAGTGATTATCGGACAGGGGTCCCCCTATGGCTACACCTTC | CASSLVIIGQGSPYGYTF | TRBV7-8 | TRBD1 | - | TRBJ1-2
TGTGCCAGCAGCGTAGATGGGAGTAAGGGTGAGCAGTTCTTC | CASSVDGSKGEQFF | TRBV9 | - | - | TRBJ2-1
TGTGCCAGCAGCCGGACAGGGGAGGAGTATGGCTACACCTTC | CASSRTGEEYGYTF | TRBV4-2 | TRBD1 | - | TRBJ1-2
TGTGCCAGCAGTGAAAGGGGGGGCGGATACGAGCAGTACTTC | CASSERGGGYEQYF | TRBV2 | - | - | TRBJ2-7
TGTGCCAGAAGCGCATTTGGGGGAGGGCCGTGGGAGCAGTACTTC | CARSAFGGGPWEQYF | TRBV5-3 | TRBD2 | - | TRBJ2-7
TGTGCCAGCAGCATGCAGGGTACCCACGAGCAGTACTTC | CASSMQGTHEQYF | TRBV5-6 | - | - | TRBJ2-7
TGCGCCAGCAGCCTCGGGGAGGCGGGGGCCAACGTCCTGACTTTC | CASSLGEAGANVLTF | TRBV4-3 | - | - | TRBJ2-6
TGTGCCAGCAGCACAACCCCGAGAGGATCCTACGAGCAGTACTTC | CASSTTPRGSYEQYF | TRBV9 | - | once | TRBJ2-7
TGTGCCAGCTCCGACAGAAACACTGAAGCTTTCTTT | CASSDRNTEAFF | TRBV18 | - | - | TRBJ1-1
TGTGCCAGCAGTCGGGACAGCTCAACTAATGAAAAACTGTTTTTT | CASSRDSSTNEKLFF | TRBV7-2 | TRBD1 | - | TRBJ1-4
TGTGCCAGCAGCCCCGGGTACCTTAGCGTAGAGCAGTACTTC | CASSPGYLSVEQYF | TRBV7-2 | - | - | TRBJ2-7
TGTGCCAGCAGTTGGACAGAGAACACTGAAGCTTTCTTT | CASSWTENTEAFF | TRBV6-1 | - | - | TRBJ1-1
TGTGCCAGCAAGCCAGGGGACGGGTTCTATGGCTACACCTTC | CASKPGDGFYGYTF | TRBV6-5 | - | once | TRBJ1-2